The T cell receptor (beta chain) under discussion was sequenced for a study of response to subunit inactivated influenza vaccine. Regarding the study as a whole: Only a handful of new T cells, the authors suggested, are recruited with each seasonal influenza vaccination.

TCRdb re-called the RT-PCR reads with MiXCR, one entry per CDR3 protein. The sample includes about 180,000 distinct CDR3 sequences, approximately 12% of them seen just once. Comments on this clonotype: Antigen: not known.

Germline trimming cut 5 bases from V and 5 bases from J; bases unmatched to any gene: 9. This CDR3 spans 16 amino acids. The TCR was taken from a man between 50 and 75 years old who received an inactivated influenza vaccine. This chain joins TRBV12-3 or TRBV12-4 and TRBJ1-6; 7 nucleotides match TRBD1. The material sequenced was CD8+ T cells sorted from PBMCs, taken roughly 24 months after vaccination. Here the CDR3 reads CASSPFGTDNNSPLHF. The CDR3 nucleotides are TGTGCCAGCAGTCCTTTCGGGACAGACAATAATTCACCCCTCCACTTT.